The rows below give T cell receptor beta chains drawn from one sample of a study of CD8 T cells in Susac syndrome. TCRdb recomputed calls from the immunoSEQ multiplex PCR reads with MiXCR, one row per CDR3 protein. The table lists about 150,000 distinct CDR3 sequences, roughly 95% of them singletons, with 0.15% to 0.2% in the top ten. What was sequenced was CD4+ T cells from PBMCs. These receptors originate from a human donor with Susac syndrome. The CDR3 runs from the conserved cysteine through the conserved F or W. The D gene is left open where the match is weak. Not every row has a clone size; where given, it reads once, few, many or a size class.

d_call,j_call,clone_size,v_call,cdr3_nt,cdr3_aa
NA,TRBJ1-6,NA,TRBV20-1,TGCAGTGCTAGAGATCAGGGCAGGCTGTCACCCCTCCACTTT,CSARDQGRLSPLHF
NA,TRBJ2-3,NA,TRBV7-9,TGTGCCAGCAGCTTTTTCCGGGACTTTCACACAGATACGCAGTATTTT,CASSFFRDFHTDTQYF
TRBD1,TRBJ1-1,NA,TRBV20-1,TGCAGTGCTAGAGATCAGGGGACAGCGAACACTGAAGCTTTCTTT,CSARDQGTANTEAFF
NA,TRBJ2-5,NA,TRBV15,TGTGCCACCAGCAGAGGGGCGATTGTGGAGACCCAGTACTTC,CATSRGAIVETQYF
TRBD2,TRBJ2-1,NA,TRBV5-1,TGCGCCAGCAGCTTGTCGATAAATGCGGGACTAGCGGGGTTCAATGAGCAGTTCTTC,CASSLSINAGLAGFNEQFF
TRBD2,TRBJ2-5,NA,TRBV2,TGTGCCATCCGGGGGACTACCCGGGGGGAGACCCAGTACTTC,CAIRGTTRGETQYF
NA,TRBJ2-7,NA,TRBV3-1,TGTGCCAGCAGCCATAGGACAGAAAAGTACTTC,CASSHRTEKYF
NA,TRBJ2-1,NA,TRBV7-2,TGTGCCAGCAGCTCCGGCGGTAAGCAGTTCTTC,CASSSGGKQFF
NA,TRBJ2-4,NA,TRBV7-8,TGTGCCAGCAGCTTAAATGGCGCTACCAAAAACATTCAGTACTTC,CASSLNGATKNIQYF
NA,TRBJ2-1,NA,TRBV2,TGTGCCAGCAGTGTCGACTATGAGCAGTTCTTC,CASSVDYEQFF
NA,TRBJ1-1,NA,TRBV29-1,TGCAGCGTTCTCTCCTGGACAACCAACACTGAAGCTTTCTTT,CSVLSWTTNTEAFF
TRBD1,TRBJ2-7,NA,TRBV7-9,TGTGCCAGCACCCACTCCGACAGGGCCCACGAGCAGTACTTC,CASTHSDRAHEQYF
TRBD1,TRBJ2-5,NA,TRBV20-1,TGCAGTGCTCCTCCGGGACAGGGAAGGGGAGAGACCCAGTACTTC,CSAPPGQGRGETQYF
NA,TRBJ1-2,NA,TRBV3-1,TGTGCCAGCAGCCCTCAGGGAGGAGGCTACACCTTC,CASSPQGGGYTF
NA,TRBJ2-5,NA,TRBV29-1,TGCAGCGTTGATGGGAGTGTAGGGGGGCGGCAGGGGACCCAGTACTTC,CSVDGSVGGRQGTQYF
NA,TRBJ2-6,NA,TRBV12-3/TRBV12-4,TGTGCCAGCACCGCCCAACTCGGTGGGGCCAACGTCCTGACTTTC,CASTAQLGGANVLTF
NA,TRBJ1-5,once,TRBV20-1,TGCAGTGCTAGGCCCCAGCATTTT,CSARPQHF
NA,TRBJ2-3,NA,TRBV9,TGTGCCAGCAGCGGGGGGGCGGATACGCAGTATTTT,CASSGGADTQYF
NA,TRBJ1-2,NA,TRBV4-3,TGCGCCAGCAGCCACACAGGGCCTCCTTCTAACTATGGCTACACCTTC,CASSHTGPPSNYGYTF
TRBD1,TRBJ1-5,NA,TRBV15,TGTGCCACCAGCAGAGATCAGGGGGCTGGTAGCAATCAGCCCCAGCATTTT,CATSRDQGAGSNQPQHF
NA,TRBJ2-3,NA,TRBV9,TGTGCCAGCAGCGTAGTAGGGGCGGGCACAGATACGCAGTATTTT,CASSVVGAGTDTQYF
NA,TRBJ1-4,NA,TRBV7-9,TGTGCCAGCAGCTTGGCAGTGGGAGTAGAAAATGAAAAACTGTTTTTT,CASSLAVGVENEKLFF
NA,TRBJ1-4,NA,TRBV20-1,TGCAGTGCTAGACCCGGGGCTGGAGAAAAACTGTTTTTT,CSARPGAGEKLFF
TRBD1,TRBJ1-6,NA,TRBV6-1,TGTGCCAGCATTGAGGGGGACAGGGGGCCACGGTCACCCCTCCACTTT,CASIEGDRGPRSPLHF
TRBD2,TRBJ2-3,once,TRBV9,TGTGCCAGCAGCGATAGCGGGGCGACAGATACGCAGTATTTT,CASSDSGATDTQYF
TRBD2,TRBJ2-3,NA,TRBV12-3/TRBV12-4,TGTGCCAGCAGTCCAACTAGCGGGGGATATACGCAGTATTTT,CASSPTSGGYTQYF
NA,TRBJ2-2,once,TRBV3-1,TGTGCCAGCAGCCCCCAGGTAGGAGCCGGGGAGCTGTTTTTT,CASSPQVGAGELFF
NA,TRBJ2-3,NA,TRBV2,TGTGCCAGCAGTGATAATTCTTTCAGAGGAGATACGCAGTATTTT,CASSDNSFRGDTQYF
NA,TRBJ2-5,NA,TRBV5-1,TGCGCCAGCAGCTTCGGGACGACCCGTGAGACCCAGTACTTC,CASSFGTTRETQYF
NA,TRBJ1-1,NA,TRBV5-4,TGTGCCAGCAGCCTTGAAGGGGCCGTCACTGAAGCTTTCTTT,CASSLEGAVTEAFF
NA,TRBJ2-1,once,TRBV12-3/TRBV12-4,TGTGCCAGCAGTTATGACTATTCCTACAATGAGCAGTTCTTC,CASSYDYSYNEQFF
NA,TRBJ1-6,NA,TRBV4-3,TGCGCCAGCAGCCACGAAGGGGGGCTGGATTCACCCCTCCACTTT,CASSHEGGLDSPLHF
TRBD2,TRBJ2-3,NA,TRBV4-1,TGCGCCAGCAGCCGAGATAGCGGGGGAAGCACAGATACGCAGTATTTT,CASSRDSGGSTDTQYF
NA,TRBJ1-2,once,TRBV29-1,TGCAGCGTTTCCTTTGAGGGCCGCTACACCTTC,CSVSFEGRYTF
NA,TRBJ2-1,NA,TRBV30,TGTGCCTGGAGTGTCGCGGGAAAAACCAATGAGCAGTTCTTC,CAWSVAGKTNEQFF